Listed below are T cell receptor beta chains from one sample, sequenced in a study of T-cell memory formation after mild COVID-19. MiXCR was run by TCRdb on the 5' RACE reads, yielding one entry per CDR3 protein. The data hold about 350,000 distinct CDR3 sequences, with approximately 15% observed a single time. Sample: PBMCs or a T cell subset sorted from them (not recorded which). The receptors shown here come from a man between 18 and 35 years old who had mild COVID-19 (a few samples of this study predate the infection). Cell type and time point are not known. The CDR3 runs from the conserved cysteine through the conserved F or W. The D gene is left open where the match is weak. A clone size is listed for some rows: how often the clone was seen (once, few, many), or a class if it is expanded.

TRBJ2-1 TRBV7-2 . . TGTGCCAGCACATCGCGGGGGCGTGAAGCCAATGAGCAGTTCTTC CASTSRGREANEQFF
TRBJ2-3 TRBV2 . . TGTGCCAGCAGTGATACTCGTTCAGATACGCAGTATTTT CASSDTRSDTQYF
TRBJ2-1 TRBV30 . TRBD2 TGTGCCGGGAGGCGGCTAGCGGGTTTAGGGGACAATGAGCAGTTCTTC CAGRRLAGLGDNEQFF
TRBJ1-1 TRBV18 . . TGTGCCAGCTCACCCCCAGGGCGGTGGACTGAAGCTTTCTTT CASSPPGRWTEAFF
TRBJ2-2 TRBV5-1 few . TGCGCCAGCGGAGACCCTAACACCGGGGAGCTGTTTTTT CASGDPNTGELFF
TRBJ2-7 TRBV7-3 . . TGTGCCAGCAGCTTAGAGCCCTACGGCCAGGAGCAGTACTTC CASSLEPYGQEQYF
TRBJ2-1 TRBV2 few . TGTGCCAGCAGTGAAGCTGGATGGAATGAGCAGTTCTTC CASSEAGWNEQFF
TRBJ1-1 TRBV18 few . TGTGCCAGCTCAGAAACGGCAGGGGTGAACACTGAAGCTTTCTTT CASSETAGVNTEAFF
TRBJ1-1 TRBV6-2/TRBV6-3 many . TGTGCCAGCAGTTATTCGTTTAATTCGGTGGGAATCGAAACTGAAGCTTTCTTT CASSYSFNSVGIETEAFF
TRBJ1-5 TRBV24-1 once . TGTGCCACCCCCGGGAGCAGGGCCGGGGGCAATCAGCCCCAGCATTTT CATPGSRAGGNQPQHF
TRBJ2-3 TRBV5-4 many . TGTGCCAGCAGCTTGAATCCTAGCAGTCCAGATACGCAGTATTTT CASSLNPSSPDTQYF
TRBJ1-2 TRBV7-2 few . TGTGCCAGCAGCCCCCCGATACAGGGTCCTGGCTACACCTTC CASSPPIQGPGYTF
TRBJ2-3 TRBV6-2/TRBV6-3 . TRBD1 TGTGCCAGCAGCCCGGACAGGCGATCGCAGTATTTT CASSPDRRSQYF
TRBJ2-3 TRBV10-3 . . TGTGCCACCAACAATGGGGGGGCCTTAGATACGCAGTATTTT CATNNGGALDTQYF
TRBJ1-2 TRBV6-1 few . TGTGCCAGCAGTCGGGACGGAGACTATGGCTACACCTTC CASSRDGDYGYTF
TRBJ2-7 TRBV12-3/TRBV12-4 . TRBD2 TGTGCCAGCAGTCGGACTAGCGGCGGATTCGAGCAGTACTTC CASSRTSGGFEQYF
TRBJ1-1 TRBV7-6 . . TGTGCCAGCAGCTTAGTCAGGGAGGGGGAAGCTTTCTTT CASSLVREGEAFF
TRBJ1-5 TRBV28 . . TGTGCCAGCAGTCCCATTAGCCTCAACCTTAATCAGCCCCAGCATTTT CASSPISLNLNQPQHF
TRBJ2-3 TRBV2 few . TGTGCCAGCACCCAGGGTTTAGGCACAGATACGCAGTATTTT CASTQGLGTDTQYF
TRBJ2-3 TRBV28 few TRBD1 TGTGCCAGCAGTTTTTTAGGGGGCCGGTTCACAGATACGCAGTATTTT CASSFLGGRFTDTQYF
TRBJ2-3 TRBV29-1 . . TGCAGCGTTGGAAAAGATACGCAGTATTTT CSVGKDTQYF
TRBJ2-1 TRBV5-1 . . TGCGCCAGCACCGGAGCCTACAATGAGCAGTTCTTC CASTGAYNEQFF
TRBJ2-1 TRBV5-1 . . TGCGCCAGCAGCAACGCCCCCACAGGAGCCTACAATGAGCAGTTCTTC CASSNAPTGAYNEQFF
TRBJ2-7 TRBV7-9 many TRBD1 TGTGCCAGCAGCTTTCACCCGGGGACAGGGGACACCTACGAGCAGTACTTC CASSFHPGTGDTYEQYF
TRBJ2-4 TRBV28 . TRBD2 TGTGCCAGCAGTTTTCGGAGTAGCGGGGAGCTTCAGTACTTC CASSFRSSGELQYF
TRBJ2-7 TRBV6-1 few TRBD1 TGTGCCAGCAGTAGAACAACCGGGACAGTTCGATACGAGCAGTACTTC CASSRTTGTVRYEQYF
TRBJ2-1 TRBV7-3 many . TGTGCCAGCAGCTTAACTGGGACGAGCAATGAGCAGTTCTTC CASSLTGTSNEQFF
TRBJ2-7 TRBV12-3/TRBV12-4 . TRBD1 TGTGCCAGCACATGGGGGACAGGGAGTTACGAGCAGTACTTC CASTWGTGSYEQYF
TRBJ2-4 TRBV4-1 . . TGCGCCAGCAGCCGAGCCGGGGATGGGGAAAACATTCAGTACTTC CASSRAGDGENIQYF
TRBJ2-7 TRBV10-2 few TRBD1 TGCGCCAGCAGGGCCGGACAGGGCGGGCAGTACTTC CASRAGQGGQYF
TRBJ2-3 TRBV20-1 once TRBD2 TGCAGTGCTAGTAGCCGGGGGGACTTCACAGATACGCAGTATTTT CSASSRGDFTDTQYF
TRBJ1-2 TRBV7-2 many TRBD1 TGTGCCAGCAGCTCACGACAGGGCTTCTATGGCTACACCTTC CASSSRQGFYGYTF
TRBJ2-1 TRBV5-5 . . TGTGCCAGCAGCTTTATAAGTTTTGAGCAGTTCTTC CASSFISFEQFF
TRBJ2-5 TRBV12-3/TRBV12-4 many . TGTGCCAGCAGCGCGACAGGACAAGAGACCCAGTACTTC CASSATGQETQYF
TRBJ1-5 TRBV10-1 . . TGCGCCACCCCCGGGCTCAATCAGCCCCAGCATTTT CATPGLNQPQHF
TRBJ1-1 TRBV5-4 few TRBD1 TGTGCCAGCAGCTTCTGGGACAGGGGAATCACTGAAGCTTTCTTT CASSFWDRGITEAFF
TRBJ1-2 TRBV6-1 . . TGTGCCAGCAGTGAATCAGACAGGCGGAGTCGCGGCTACACCTTC CASSESDRRSRGYTF
TRBJ1-5 TRBV4-2 . . TGTGCCAGCAGCCAAGAACAGGGTTGGGGCCAGCCCCAGCATTTT CASSQEQGWGQPQHF
TRBJ2-2 TRBV7-9 . . TGTGCCAGCTTCGGACAGCGCACCGGGGAGCTGTTTTTT CASFGQRTGELFF
TRBJ2-7 TRBV27 many TRBD2 TGTGCCAGCAGTTTACTAGCGGGGGCCTACGAGCAGTACTTC CASSLLAGAYEQYF